Listed below are T cell receptor beta chains from one sample, sequenced in a study of T cell responses to AZD1222 COVID-19 vaccine. Assay used: immunoSEQ multiplex PCR; TCRdb lists only in-frame clones, some missing. The sample gives 120,000 or so clones, 70% to 90% of which show up once; 4% to 5.5% is in the top ten. Sequenced material: peripheral blood, taken on day 0 of AZD1222 vaccination. These receptors were taken from an adult in good health. Both conserved end residues are part of each CDR3. A D gene is named only where the DNA matches it firmly. The listing skips clone size in some rows; elsewhere it reads once, few, many or a size class.

>-|-|TRBJ1-1|TRBV5-1
CASRVQGNTEAFF
TGCGCCAGCAGGGTACAGGGGAACACTGAAGCTTTCTTT
>-|once|TRBJ1-4|TRBV6-5
CASSSQDNEKLFF
TGTGCCAGCAGCAGCCAGGATAATGAAAAACTGTTTTTT
>TRBD2|-|TRBJ2-3|TRBV5-4
CASSQGLAGSDTQYF
TGTGCCAGCAGTCAGGGACTAGCGGGGTCAGATACGCAGTATTTT
>-|-|TRBJ1-2|TRBV3-1/TRBV3-2
CASSSQTGSYGYTF
TGTGCCAGCAGCTCCCAGACAGGAAGCTATGGCTACACCTTC
>-|-|TRBJ2-2|TRBV6-5
CAGRGNTGELFF
TGTGCCGGTCGGGGGAACACCGGGGAGCTGTTTTTT
>-|-|TRBJ2-1|TRBV11-2
CASSLDSGEFEQFF
TGTGCCAGCAGCTTAGATTCGGGGGAATTTGAGCAGTTCTTC
>-|-|TRBJ2-3|TRBV12-5
CASARDASADTQYF
TGTGCTAGTGCGCGCGATGCGTCAGCAGATACGCAGTATTTT
>TRBD2|-|TRBJ2-1|TRBV11-1
CASSLASGGGAAGEQFF
TGTGCCAGCAGCTTAGCGTCCGGCGGGGGGGCCGCGGGTGAGCAGTTCTTC
>-|-|TRBJ1-1|TRBV29-1
CSVGDRSGTEAFF
TGCAGCGTTGGAGACAGATCCGGCACTGAAGCTTTCTTT
>-|-|TRBJ1-5|TRBV7-2
CASSLEYRNNQPQHF
TGTGCCAGCAGCTTAGAGTACAGGAACAATCAGCCCCAGCATTTT
>TRBD2|-|TRBJ2-2|TRBV7-8
CASSSRLAGNTGELFF
TGTGCCAGCAGCTCTCGACTAGCGGGGAACACCGGGGAGCTGTTTTTT
>-|-|TRBJ1-3|TRBV28
CASSSAGNTIYF
TGTGCCAGCAGTTCAGCTGGAAACACCATATATTTT
>TRBD2|-|TRBJ2-5|TRBV9
CASSESSGGPDETQYF
TGTGCCAGCAGCGAGTCTAGCGGGGGGCCAGATGAGACCCAGTACTTC
>-|-|TRBJ1-4|TRBV4-1
CASSQDGHKLFF
TGCGCCAGCAGCCAAGATGGGCACAAACTGTTTTTT
>-|-|TRBJ2-1|TRBV18
CASSPVTVGNEQFF
TGTGCCAGCTCACCGGTTACGGTGGGGAATGAGCAGTTCTTC
>TRBD2|-|TRBJ2-7|TRBV6-2/TRBV6-3
CASSPGTSGRFYEQYF
TGTGCCAGCAGTCCCGGGACTAGCGGCAGATTCTACGAGCAGTACTTC